The next 11 T cell receptor beta chains were all read from a single sample in a study of cytomegalovirus exposure and HLA in healthy donors. Sequencing used immunoSEQ multiplex PCR; TCRdb keeps in-frame clones, though not all of them. The repertoire has some 170,000 clones, 84% of them found once; the top ten carry roughly 10%. Sequencing was done on a sample of PBMCs. These receptors all come from a man aged 25 to 40 in good health and CMV-seropositive.

The chain employs TRBV7-9 and TRBJ2-3; the match to TRBD2 covers 9 bases. With 1 base clipped from V and 3 bases from J, the junction kept 2 bases outside the gene matches. From germline, CDR1 is SEHNR and CDR2 FQNEAQ (reference sequence). The CDR3 sequence is 15 residues long. The CDR3 reads CASSLGSGRTDTQYF. In nucleotides, the CDR3 is TGTGCCAGCAGCTTAGGTAGCGGGAGAACAGATACGCAGTATTTT.

V and J are TRBV7-9 and TRBJ2-7; D call uncertain. CDR3 size: 11 residues. Per germline, CDR1 SEHNR and CDR2 FQNEAQ (reference sequence). With 1 base removed from V and 9 bases from J, the gap between germline ends came to 7 bases. The CDR3, as DNA: TGTGCCAGCAGCTTAGGGCCGGGGCAGTACTTC. Translating gives CASSLGPGQYF.

The chain has TRBV5-6 and TRBJ2-5; the D gene is possibly TRBD1 (6 bases). Trimming took 6 bases from V and 4 from J, leaving 19 bases between them. The germline V gene encodes CDR1 SGHDT and CDR2 YYEEEE. The CDR3 loop spans 15 amino acids. CDR3 in DNA: TGTGCCAGCATCCCCTATCCGGAAGGGGGAGAGACCCAGTACTTC. Translated: CASIPYPEGGETQYF.

This clone was counted a few times. CDR3 protein: CASSNPRENVSTNEQFF. CDR3 bases: TGTGCCAGCAGCAACCCTCGGGAGAACGTGTCGACCAATGAGCAGTTCTTC. The V and J genes are TRBV9 and TRBJ2-1; possibly TRBD2 for D (6 bases). Per germline, CDR1 SGDLS and CDR2 YYNGEE. The CDR3 is 17 residues long. Trimming took 4 bases from V and 6 from J, leaving 23 bases between them.

This chain uses TRBV5-1 with TRBJ1-1, with unresolved D. The germline V and J ends were trimmed by 1 base and 3 bases, with 10 bases remaining between them. The CDR3 consists of 14 residues. Germline-derived CDR1 and CDR2 are SGHRS and YFSETQ. CDR3 in DNA: TGCGCCAGCAGCTTGCCGGGAGAGGACACTGAAGCTTTCTTT. Protein product: CASSLPGEDTEAFF.

This chain joins TRBV7-9 and TRBJ2-7, with 13 bases matching TRBD2. After removal of 3 bases from V and 6 bases from J, the junction contained 5 bases not matched to a gene. The CDR3 has 15 amino acids. Germline CDR1 and CDR2: SEHNR and FQNEAQ (reference sequence). CDR3 residues: CASSFGTSGEAEQYF. The CDR3 DNA is TGTGCCAGCAGCTTTGGGACTAGCGGGGAAGCCGAGCAGTACTTC.

This clone was found a few times. This rearrangement joins TRBV28 to TRBJ2-7; TRBD1 matches at 7 bases. The ends lost 2 bases at V and 0 bases at J; junction bases unmatched: 7. The germline V gene has CDR1 MDHEN and CDR2 SYDVKM. The CDR3 is 16 residues long. CDR3 sequence reads: CASSLATGIGSYEQYF. The CDR3 DNA follows: TGTGCCAGCAGTTTAGCGACAGGGATTGGCTCCTACGAGCAGTACTTC.

This clone was recorded only once. The chain employs TRBV28 and TRBJ1-2; a weak D match, TRBD1 (6 bases). There are 13 residues in the CDR3. Trimming took 2 bases from V and 9 from J, leaving 13 bases between them. Germline V CDR1 and CDR2: MDHEN, SYDVKM. In DNA form, the CDR3 reads TGTGCCAGCAGTTTAGCCAGGGGTACAAGCTACACCTTC. Residues: CASSLARGTSYTF.

This chain links TRBV29-1 with TRBJ2-1, with D uncertain. Per the germline V gene, CDR1 is SQVTM and CDR2 is ANQGSEA. The V end was cut by 6 bases, the J end by 8 bases, with 8 bases between. The CDR3 runs to 10 residues. DNA of the CDR3: TGCAGCGTGGGCTGGGATGAGCAGTTCTTC. It codes for CSVGWDEQFF.

This rearrangement joins TRBV6-5 to TRBJ2-1; D is unclear. There are 15 residues in the CDR3. Looked up from germline, CDR1 is MNHEY and CDR2 is SVGAGI. The V end was cut by 4 bases, the J end by 2 bases, with 12 bases between. The CDR3 spells CASSSVASTYNEQFF. CDR3 in DNA: TGTGCCAGCAGTTCGGTAGCCTCCACCTACAATGAGCAGTTCTTC.

This clone was seen a handful of times. This chain links TRBV2 with TRBJ2-5; possible D gene TRBD1, 6 bases. V lost 7 bases to trimming and J lost 3 bases, with 9 bases between them. CDR3 length: 12 amino acids. In germline, CDR1 is SNHLY, CDR2 FYNNEI. DNA for the CDR3: TGTGCCAGCAACAGGGTGGAAGAGACCCAGTACTTC. Translated, it gives CASNRVEETQYF.